These T cell receptor beta chains were read from a single sample in a study of cytomegalovirus exposure and HLA in healthy donors. The assay was immunoSEQ multiplex PCR, and TCRdb's table has in-frame clones only and misses some. The sample lists some 79,000 clones, 90% to 95% occurring once. Sequencing was carried out using PBMCs. The source is a young woman in good health and CMV-seropositive. Both conserved end residues are part of each CDR3. The order of the fields is CDR3 protein, CDR3 DNA, V gene, clone size, J gene, D gene. A D gene is named only where the DNA matches it firmly. Clone size is not always given. Where it is, it says once, few, many or a class for expanded clones.

CDR3: CASSYRTGARSHSNQPQHF
DNA: TGTGCCAGTAGTTATCGGACAGGCGCCCGTTCCCATAGCAATCAGCCCCAGCATTTT
V: TRBV19
size: -
J: TRBJ1-5
D: TRBD1

CDR3: CASSPSALQGHGYTF
DNA: TGTGCCAGCAGTCCCTCCGCCCTACAGGGCCATGGCTACACCTTC
V: TRBV27
size: -
J: TRBJ1-2
D: -

CDR3: CASSSLRQGWFF
DNA: TGTGCCAGCAGCTCCCTTAGACAGGGGTGGTTCTTC
V: TRBV5-6
size: -
J: TRBJ2-7
D: TRBD1

CDR3: CASSSREPFYGYTF
DNA: TGTGCCAGCAGTTCCCGGGAGCCTTTTTATGGCTACACCTTC
V: TRBV27
size: -
J: TRBJ1-2
D: -

CDR3: CAWARAYSTRGTDTQYF
DNA: TGTGCCTGGGCCCGGGCCTACTCCACCAGGGGCACAGATACGCAGTATTTT
V: TRBV30
size: -
J: TRBJ2-3
D: -

CDR3: CAIRGGEEKLFF
DNA: TGTGCCATCAGGGGGGGAGAGGAAAAACTGTTTTTT
V: TRBV10-3
size: once
J: TRBJ1-4
D: -

CDR3: CASSDSGIRTDTQYF
DNA: TGTGCCAGCAGCGATAGCGGGATTCGCACAGATACGCAGTATTTT
V: TRBV9
size: -
J: TRBJ2-3
D: TRBD2

CDR3: CASRDRVYSEQFF
DNA: TGTGCCAGCAGGGACAGGGTTTACTCTGAGCAGTTCTTC
V: TRBV7-9
size: -
J: TRBJ2-1
D: TRBD1

CDR3: CASSIGGQSQYF
DNA: TGTGCCAGCAGTATCGGAGGACAGTCGCAGTACTTC
V: TRBV2
size: -
J: TRBJ2-5
D: -

CDR3: CASSQVSRGYEQFF
DNA: TGTGCCAGCAGCCAAGTGTCCCGGGGTTATGAGCAGTTCTTC
V: TRBV4-2
size: -
J: TRBJ2-1
D: -

CDR3: CATSGQGITEAFF
DNA: TGTGCCACCTCGGGCCAGGGTATCACTGAAGCTTTCTTT
V: TRBV25-1
size: -
J: TRBJ1-1
D: -

CDR3: CASTSLRGGKDTDTQYF
DNA: TGTGCCAGCACCAGTCTTCGAGGGGGCAAGGATACAGATACGCAGTATTTT
V: TRBV7-9
size: -
J: TRBJ2-3
D: TRBD1

CDR3: CASSLLWGAAGNTIYF
DNA: TGTGCCAGCAGCTTATTGTGGGGAGCTGCTGGAAACACCATATATTTT
V: TRBV5-6
size: -
J: TRBJ1-3
D: -

CDR3: CASSGTGKGQPQHF
DNA: TGTGCCAGCAGTGGGACAGGGAAGGGTCAGCCCCAGCATTTT
V: TRBV6-6
size: -
J: TRBJ1-5
D: TRBD1

CDR3: CASSKDRDEQYF
DNA: TGTGCCAGTAGTAAAGACAGGGACGAGCAGTACTTC
V: TRBV19
size: -
J: TRBJ2-7
D: TRBD1

CDR3: CASSYGAQRRNSPLHF
DNA: TGTGCCAGCAGTTACGGGGCCCAGAGACGTAATTCACCCCTCCACTTT
V: TRBV6-5
size: -
J: TRBJ1-6
D: -

CDR3: CASSHRDLTDTQYF
DNA: TGTGCCAGCAGCCACAGGGACCTCACAGATACGCAGTATTTT
V: TRBV2
size: -
J: TRBJ2-3
D: -

CDR3: CASAVTYNSPLHF
DNA: TGTGCCAGCGCAGTCACCTATAATTCACCCCTCCACTTT
V: TRBV2
size: -
J: TRBJ1-6
D: -

CDR3: CASSLIRQGRYEQYF
DNA: TGCGCCAGCAGCCTCATTCGACAGGGTCGGTACGAGCAGTACTTC
V: TRBV4-1
size: -
J: TRBJ2-7
D: TRBD1

CDR3: CASSLYGGSGAGELFF
DNA: TGTGCCAGCAGCTTATATGGCGGGAGTGGGGCCGGGGAGCTGTTTTTT
V: TRBV7-8
size: -
J: TRBJ2-2
D: TRBD2

CDR3: CASSLRRVAGPYEQYF
DNA: TGTGCCAGCAGTCTGAGGCGAGTGGCGGGTCCCTACGAGCAGTACTTC
V: TRBV27
size: -
J: TRBJ2-7
D: -

CDR3: CASSNRDRRSDTQYF
DNA: TGTGCCAGCAGTAACCGGGACAGACGTTCAGATACGCAGTATTTT
V: TRBV6-8
size: -
J: TRBJ2-3
D: TRBD1

CDR3: CASSLGTGNTYTEAFF
DNA: TGTGCCAGCAGCTTAGGGACAGGTAACACTTACACTGAAGCTTTCTTT
V: TRBV7-8
size: -
J: TRBJ1-1
D: TRBD1

CDR3: CASSTANAYNEQFF
DNA: TGTGCCAGCAGTACTGCCAACGCCTACAATGAGCAGTTCTTC
V: TRBV6-6
size: -
J: TRBJ2-1
D: -

CDR3: CASSGTGMGEKLFF
DNA: TGTGCCAGCAGCGGAACAGGGATGGGAGAAAAACTGTTTTTT
V: TRBV9
size: -
J: TRBJ1-4
D: -

CDR3: CASSLEAGGIYETQYF
DNA: TGCGCCAGCAGCTTGGAGGCGGGAGGGATTTATGAGACCCAGTACTTC
V: TRBV5-1
size: -
J: TRBJ2-5
D: TRBD2

CDR3: CASSPGDERNTEAFF
DNA: TGTGCCAGCAGTCCCGGTGATGAGAGGAACACTGAAGCTTTCTTT
V: TRBV28
size: once
J: TRBJ1-1
D: -

CDR3: CASGATDTQYF
DNA: TGTGCCTCGGGAGCCACAGATACGCAGTATTTT
V: TRBV30
size: -
J: TRBJ2-3
D: -

CDR3: CASSPGRTGAHQYF
DNA: TGTGCCAGCAGCCCTGGACGGACAGGGGCCCACCAGTACTTC
V: TRBV7-9
size: -
J: TRBJ2-5
D: TRBD1

CDR3: CASSQEGTGASSYNEQFF
DNA: TGTGCCAGCAGCCAAGAAGGGACAGGGGCGAGCTCCTACAATGAGCAGTTCTTC
V: TRBV4-2
size: -
J: TRBJ2-1
D: TRBD1

CDR3: CASRQNTYQETQYF
DNA: TGTGCCAGTAGACAGAACACTTACCAAGAGACCCAGTACTTC
V: TRBV19
size: -
J: TRBJ2-5
D: -

CDR3: CTSSLGRSTGELFF
DNA: TGCACCAGCAGCCTTGGGAGAAGCACCGGGGAGCTGTTTTTT
V: TRBV1
size: -
J: TRBJ2-2
D: -

CDR3: CASSQDRGGLEDEQFF
DNA: TGCGCCAGCAGCCAAGATAGGGGGGGACTAGAGGATGAGCAGTTCTTC
V: TRBV4-3
size: -
J: TRBJ2-1
D: TRBD2

CDR3: CASSPDRGRNQPQHF
DNA: TGTGCCAGTAGTCCGGACAGGGGACGCAATCAGCCCCAGCATTTT
V: TRBV19
size: once
J: TRBJ1-5
D: TRBD1

CDR3: CATSAVSSGSTDTQYF
DNA: TGTGCCACCAGCGCCGTTTCTAGCGGGAGCACAGATACGCAGTATTTT
V: TRBV15
size: -
J: TRBJ2-3
D: TRBD2

CDR3: CASILGALQGVRVEAFF
DNA: TGTGCCAGCATCTTGGGAGCCTTACAGGGTGTAAGAGTGGAAGCTTTCTTT
V: TRBV28
size: -
J: TRBJ1-1
D: -

CDR3: CASSRYNQPQHF
DNA: TGTGCCAGCAGCAGGTACAATCAGCCCCAGCATTTT
V: TRBV6-1
size: -
J: TRBJ1-5
D: -

CDR3: CASSLGGRLAGAEQYF
DNA: TGTGCCAGCAGCTTGGGGGGCCGACTAGCGGGAGCCGAGCAGTACTTC
V: TRBV7-2
size: -
J: TRBJ2-7
D: TRBD2

CDR3: CASSLGGTGVEQYF
DNA: TGTGCCAGCAGCTTAGGTGGGACAGGGGTCGAGCAGTACTTC
V: TRBV7-8
size: once
J: TRBJ2-7
D: TRBD1

CDR3: CASKIQGSGNTIYF
DNA: TGTGCCAGCAAGATCCAGGGATCGGGAAACACCATATATTTT
V: TRBV28
size: -
J: TRBJ1-3
D: -

CDR3: CASRTEGAKNIQYF
DNA: TGTGCCAGCCGAACGGAGGGGGCCAAAAACATTCAGTACTTC
V: TRBV7-2
size: -
J: TRBJ2-4
D: -

CDR3: CASSQDSGQGGTEAFF
DNA: TGTGCCAGCAGCCAAGACTCCGGACAGGGAGGCACTGAAGCTTTCTTT
V: TRBV28
size: -
J: TRBJ1-1
D: TRBD1

CDR3: CASSRIRYGYTF
DNA: TGTGCCAGCAGTCGTATTCGGTATGGCTACACCTTC
V: TRBV28
size: -
J: TRBJ1-2
D: -

CDR3: CASSTQGGSTEAFF
DNA: TGTGCCAGCAGCACACAGGGTGGGAGCACTGAAGCTTTCTTT
V: TRBV7-2
size: -
J: TRBJ1-1
D: -

CDR3: CASSLDRSTDTQYF
DNA: TGTGCCAGCAGCCTGGACAGAAGCACAGATACGCAGTATTTT
V: TRBV7-8
size: -
J: TRBJ2-3
D: -

CDR3: CASIERGPGTDTQYF
DNA: TGTGCCAGCATAGAGCGGGGGCCCGGCACAGATACGCAGTATTTT
V: TRBV28
size: -
J: TRBJ2-3
D: TRBD2

CDR3: CASSHRATYEQYF
DNA: TGTGCCAGTAGCCACAGGGCTACCTACGAGCAGTACTTC
V: TRBV19
size: once
J: TRBJ2-7
D: -

CDR3: CASSLSQNDRGLGYTF
DNA: TGCGCCAGCAGCTTGTCCCAAAATGACAGGGGGTTAGGCTACACCTTC
V: TRBV5-1
size: -
J: TRBJ1-2
D: TRBD1

CDR3: CASSFRTSRASYNEQFF
DNA: TGTGCCAGCAGCTTCAGAACTAGCCGGGCGTCCTACAATGAGCAGTTCTTC
V: TRBV5-6
size: -
J: TRBJ2-1
D: -

CDR3: CASSLSGRKTDTQYF
DNA: TGTGCCAGCAGTCTGAGCGGGAGAAAGACAGATACGCAGTATTTT
V: TRBV28
size: -
J: TRBJ2-3
D: TRBD2

CDR3: CASSGSRDRDNNEQFF
DNA: TGCGCCAGCAGTGGGTCCCGGGACAGGGACAACAATGAGCAGTTCTTC
V: TRBV10-1
size: -
J: TRBJ2-1
D: TRBD1

CDR3: CASTLLATGTDTQYF
DNA: TGTGCCAGCACTTTACTAGCAACAGGCACAGATACGCAGTATTTT
V: TRBV6-6
size: -
J: TRBJ2-3
D: -

CDR3: CASSLGGLAGDYEQYF
DNA: TGTGCCAGCAGCTTGGGGGGACTAGCGGGGGACTACGAGCAGTACTTC
V: TRBV5-4
size: -
J: TRBJ2-7
D: TRBD2

CDR3: CASSLQVLGYEQYF
DNA: TGTGCCAGCAGCTTACAGGTTTTGGGCTACGAGCAGTACTTC
V: TRBV7-2
size: -
J: TRBJ2-7
D: -

CDR3: CASSLGAYQGLAVYNEQFF
DNA: TGTGCCAGCAGCTTAGGGGCCTACCAGGGACTAGCGGTCTACAATGAGCAGTTCTTC
V: TRBV7-2
size: -
J: TRBJ2-1
D: TRBD2

CDR3: CASSSTSGAGNQPQHF
DNA: TGTGCCAGCAGCTCAACCTCAGGGGCTGGCAATCAGCCCCAGCATTTT
V: TRBV7-2
size: -
J: TRBJ1-5
D: -

CDR3: CASSPRDSYGYTF
DNA: TGTGCCAGCTCACCGCGGGACAGCTATGGCTACACCTTC
V: TRBV18
size: -
J: TRBJ1-2
D: TRBD1